One sample yielded the 32 T cell receptor beta chains listed below, sequenced in a study of beta chain features in type 1 diabetes. As every portion of the isolated RNA was reverse transcribed, the sequencing read expressed TCRB transcripts. Clones were sequenced by immunoSEQ multiplex PCR, and TCRdb holds only the in-frame ones, with some missing. Of roughly 730,000 clones listed, around an eighth are singletons. General observations from the study: The study found moderately but significantly shorter TCRB CDR3s in all four CD4+ subsets of Type 1 diabetes patients.

Antigens of these TCRs are unknown. Sequencing was performed on naive CD4+ T cells from blood. The source is a man between 18 and 35 years old with type 1 diabetes.

The chain carries TRBV6-6 and TRBJ2-5; possibly TRBD2 for D (6 bases). Germline V gene lookup returns CDR1 MNHNY and CDR2 SVGAGI (reference sequence). This CDR3 is 15 amino acids long. V lost 11 bases and J 4 bases, leaving 23 bases between the germline ends. The CDR3: CAAWAEGRFGETQYF. As DNA, the CDR3 is TGTGCCGCCTGGGCGGAGGGCCGGTTTGGAGAGACCCAGTACTTC.

This chain uses TRBV7-9 with TRBJ1-4; 7 nucleotides agree with TRBD1. Germline trimming cut 3 bases from V and 7 bases from J; bases unmatched to any gene: 5. CDR1 is SEHNR and CDR2 is FQNEAQ in the germline V gene (reference sequence). This CDR3 contains 14 residues. CDR3 sequence reads: CASSLTRGSEKLFF. CDR3 DNA sequence: TGTGCCAGCAGCTTGACCAGGGGGAGTGAAAAACTGTTTTTT. The complete variable domain, with remaining parts taken from reference TRBV7-9 and TRBJ1-4, reads DTGVSQNPRHKITKRGQNVTFRCDPISEHNRLYWYRQTLGQGPEFLTYFQNEAQLEKSRLLSDRFSAERPKGSFSTLEIQRTEQGDSAMYLCASSLTRGSEKLFFGSGTQLSVL.

The CDR3 spells CASSHRQGAAPIYGYTF. The CDR3 DNA is TGTGCCAGCAGCCACCGACAGGGGGCCGCGCCTATTTATGGCTACACCTTC. V gene TRBV4-2 combines with J gene TRBJ1-2, with 10 bases aligning to TRBD1. The V gene's germline CDR1 is LGHNA and CDR2 YNFKEQ. This CDR3 region has 17 residues. Trimming at V came to 3 bases and at J to 5 bases, leaving 12 bases not matched to a gene.

The genes are TRBV7-9 and TRBJ1-2; the match to TRBD1 covers 11 bases. The V gene end was trimmed by 3 bases and the J gene end by 3 bases; junction bases not matched to a gene: 6. The CDR3 consists of 16 residues. CDR1 is SEHNR and CDR2 is FQNEAQ in the germline V gene (reference sequence). The CDR3 DNA reads as TGTGCCAGCAGCTTTACCCGGGACAGGGGGTACTATGGCTACACCTTC. The encoded protein is CASSFTRDRGYYGYTF.

J is TRBJ2-3 and V is TRBV5-1; 7 bases line up with TRBD1. The V gene's germline CDR1 is SGHRS and CDR2 YFSETQ. The length of the CDR3 is 16 residues. The trim removed 5 bases at V and 2 bases at J, leaving 11 bases unmatched. The CDR3 here is CASRLLGDSYTDTQYF. The CDR3 coding sequence is TGCGCCAGCAGACTGCTAGGGGACAGCTACACAGATACGCAGTATTTT.

In its sample, this clone was seen a few times. The chain has TRBV5-5 and TRBJ2-5, with D hard to call. The CDR3 length is 15 residues. Per the germline V gene, CDR1 is SGHKS and CDR2 is YYEKEE (reference sequence). With 5 bases removed from V and 4 bases from J, the gap between germline ends came to 18 bases. CDR3 bases: TGTGCCAGCAGAGGGTCGCCCGGCGGCGGAGAGACCCAGTACTTC. It translates to CASRGSPGGGETQYF.

This clone showed up just a few times. This chain links TRBV18 with TRBJ2-1; 8 nucleotides align to TRBD2. The V gene's germline CDR1 is KGHSH and CDR2 LQKENI. CDR3 length: 15 amino acids. J was trimmed by 5 bases and V by 1 base; bases with no gene match: 4. CDR3 amino acids: CASSPLSGGNNEQFF. In DNA, the CDR3 is TGTGCCAGCTCACCACTCAGCGGGGGAAACAATGAGCAGTTCTTC.

The chain is built from TRBV28 and TRBJ1-2; no definite D call. V was shortened by 6 bases and J by 2 bases, with 13 bases between the two germline ends. There are 14 residues in the CDR3. Germline loops: CDR1 MDHEN, CDR2 SYDVKM. CDR3 amino acids: CASRFEGGNYGYTF. CDR3 DNA sequence: TGTGCCAGCAGATTTGAAGGAGGAAACTATGGCTACACCTTC.

The chain is built from TRBV10-3 and TRBJ1-1; tentatively, D is TRBD1 (6 bases). The CDR3 extends over 13 amino acids. The ends were cut back, 7 bases at V and 1 base at J, with 10 bases in the middle. The germline V gene has CDR1 ENHRY and CDR2 SYGVKD. The chain's CDR3 is CAINTGQNTEAFF. The CDR3 DNA sequence: TGTGCCATCAATACAGGGCAGAACACTGAAGCTTTCTTT.

This clone was seen more than once but under ten times. The chain links TRBV30 to TRBJ2-1, with 10 bases lining up with TRBD2. The germline CDR1 and CDR2 sequences are GTSNPN and SVGIG (reference sequence). CDR3 length equals 14 residues. The V segment lost 3 bases and the J segment 4 bases; nucleotides outside the gene matches: 3. Written as DNA, the CDR3 is TGTGCCTGGAGAGGACTAGCGGTATACAATGAGCAGTTCTTC. It specifies CAWRGLAVYNEQFF.

This chain uses TRBV29-1 with TRBJ2-7; no definite D call. Trimming took 3 bases from V and 7 from J, leaving 19 bases between them. Looked up from germline, CDR1 is SQVTM and CDR2 is ANQGSEA. CDR3 length equals 14 residues. The CDR3 DNA reads as TGCAGCGTTGAGTCGGGCCCTACCTTGGGGGAGCAGTACTTC. This codes for CSVESGPTLGEQYF.

This clone was picked up a small number of times. V is TRBV7-6 and J is TRBJ2-1, with 9 nucleotides matching TRBD2. The CDR3 runs 16 residues. V was pared by 1 base and J by 4 bases, with 5 bases of the junction left unmatched. CDR1 and CDR2 (germline): SGHVS, FNYEAQ. The CDR3, as DNA: TGTGCCAGCAGCTTAGTTAGCGGGGGCGATTACAATGAGCAGTTCTTC. Protein product: CASSLVSGGDYNEQFF.

In DNA form, the CDR3 reads TGTGCCAGCAGTGGGACGACGTCCGGAAACACCATATATTTT. Residues: CASSGTTSGNTIYF. This chain uses TRBV2 with TRBJ1-3; the D is unclear. CDR1 and CDR2 (germline): SNHLY, FYNNEI. V was pared by 4 bases and J by 4 bases, with 11 bases between. CDR3 length: 14 amino acids. The full variable domain, with the rest looked up from reference TRBV2 and TRBJ1-3, is EPEVTQTPSHQVTQMGQEVILRCVPISNHLYFYWYRQILGQKVEFLVSFYNNEISEKSEIFDDQFSVERPDGSNFTLKIRSTKLEDSAMYFCASSGTTSGNTIYFGEGSWLTVV.

This clone was counted a few times. The CDR3 protein is CASSERDNEQFF. CDR3 DNA: TGTGCCAGCAGTGAACGGGACAATGAGCAGTTCTTC. This chain joins TRBV2 and TRBJ2-1; D not resolved. V was cut by 2 bases and J by 5 bases, with 4 bases left in between. The CDR3 has 12 amino acids. Per the germline V gene, CDR1 is SNHLY and CDR2 is FYNNEI.

The rearrangement joins TRBV14 to TRBJ2-6; D not certain. The V and J ends lost 0 bases and 4 bases respectively, with 4 bases between them. Germline values: CDR1 SGHDN, CDR2 FVKESK. The CDR3 totals 14 residues. The CDR3 coding sequence is TGTGCCAGCAGCCAAGATGGGGGGGCCAACGTCCTGACTTTC. Translated, it gives CASSQDGGANVLTF.

This clone occurred a few times. The rearrangement joins TRBV7-2 to TRBJ2-3; 9 nucleotides agree with TRBD1. Germline assignment: CDR1 SGHTA and CDR2 FQGNSA. V was clipped by 5 bases and J by 4 bases; unmatched bases: 7. There are 15 residues in the CDR3. The chain's CDR3 is CASSPQGAPPDTQYF. The CDR3 nucleotides read TGTGCCAGCAGCCCACAGGGGGCGCCTCCAGATACGCAGTATTTT.

This chain uses TRBV4-1 with TRBJ2-2, with D uncertain. The length of the CDR3 is 15 residues. Germline lookup yields CDR1 MGHRA and CDR2 YSYEKL. Trimming shortened V by 0 bases and J by 2 bases, and 7 bases separated the two germline ends. CDR3 sequence (DNA): TGCGCCAGCAGCCAAGACAGCGAAAACACCGGGGAGCTGTTTTTT. It is translated as CASSQDSENTGELFF.

The table lists this clone with a few counts. The chain carries TRBV6-1 and TRBJ2-7; D is possibly TRBD1 or TRBD2 (5 bases each). Germline V lookup: CDR1 MNHNS, CDR2 SASEGT. Trimming pared 4 bases from V and 2 bases from J, leaving 12 bases between. CDR3 length equals 14 residues. The CDR3 protein is CASSVGDATYEQYF. The CDR3 DNA sequence: TGTGCCAGCAGTGTCGGGGACGCTACCTACGAGCAGTACTTC.

This clone was observed a handful of times. The CDR3 here is CASSETGEPYEQYF. CDR3 coding DNA: TGTGCCAGCAGTGAAACAGGGGAACCCTACGAGCAGTACTTC. The V gene is TRBV28, the J gene TRBJ2-7, with 7 bases lining up with TRBD1. The V gene's germline CDR1 is MDHEN and CDR2 SYDVKM. V shed 5 bases and J 2 bases; nucleotides not matched to a gene: 6. The CDR3 has 14 amino acids. The full variable domain, with the rest looked up from reference TRBV28 and TRBJ2-7, is DVKVTQSSRYLVKRTGEKVFLECVQDMDHENMFWYRQDPGLGLRLIYFSYDVKMKEKGDIPEGYSVSREKKERFSLILESASTNQTSMYLCASSETGEPYEQYFGPGTRLTVT.

There are a few counts of this clone. CDR3 coding DNA: TGTGCCTGGAGTCTAAACTCAGATACGCAGTATTTT. It yields the protein CAWSLNSDTQYF. The chain links TRBV30 to TRBJ2-3; D is uncertain. CDR3 length: 12 amino acids. Germline lookup yields CDR1 GTSNPN and CDR2 SVGIG (reference sequence). Trimming stripped 2 bases from V and 4 bases from J, with 7 bases between.

This clone was recorded a few times. The chain combines TRBV10-3 with TRBJ2-3; perhaps TRBD1 as D (6 bases). The CDR3 sequence is 17 residues long. Germline V gene data show CDR1 as ENHRY and CDR2 as SYGVKD. The germline V and J ends were trimmed by 0 bases and 0 bases, with 13 bases remaining between them. The CDR3 DNA sequence: TGTGCCATCAGTGAGTCCGCCGGGACATCCAGCACAGATACGCAGTATTTT. This translates into CAISESAGTSSTDTQYF.

In this sample, this clone turned up a few times. V and J are TRBV28 and TRBJ2-6; no clear D gene. The CDR3 is made up of 15 amino acids. Germline CDR1 and CDR2: MDHEN and SYDVKM. The ends were cut back, 10 bases at V and 1 base at J, with 14 bases in the middle. In DNA form, the CDR3 reads TGTGCCACCCTTTCCTTAGGGTCTGGGGCCAACGTCCTGACTTTC. Its translation is CATLSLGSGANVLTF.

The CDR3 is CASSLWEAGNEQFF. In DNA, the CDR3 is TGTGCCAGCAGCTTATGGGAAGCGGGGAATGAGCAGTTCTTC. The rearrangement uses TRBV7-9 and TRBJ2-1; TRBD2 matches 7 bases. Germline V CDR1 and CDR2: SEHNR, FQNEAQ (reference sequence). The CDR3 has 14 residues. After removal of 2 bases from V and 7 bases from J, the junction contained 5 bases not matched to a gene. Full variable domain (remainder filled in from reference TRBV7-9 and TRBJ2-1): DTGVSQNPRHKITKRGQNVTFRCDPISEHNRLYWYRQTLGQGPEFLTYFQNEAQLEKSRLLSDRFSAERPKGSFSTLEIQRTEQGDSAMYLCASSLWEAGNEQFFGPGTRLTVL.

The chain joins TRBV6-4 to TRBJ2-5, with D uncertain. Between the trimmed V and J ends, which lost 0 bases and 7 bases, there was a span of 6 bases. The CDR3 runs 12 residues. Germline-derived CDR1 and CDR2 are MRHNA and SNTAGT. In DNA, the CDR3 is TGTGCCAGCAGTGACTCGGGCGGGACCCAGTACTTC. This encodes CASSDSGGTQYF.

The genes are TRBV19 and TRBJ2-1; 8 bases map to TRBD2. The trim removed 7 bases at V and 3 bases at J, leaving 8 bases unmatched. The CDR3 has 15 amino acids. The V gene's germline CDR1 is LNHDA and CDR2 SQIVND (reference sequence). CDR3 sequence (DNA): TGTGCCAGTATGGTGCGGGGGGCCTTCTACAATGAGCAGTTCTTC. This encodes CASMVRGAFYNEQFF.

This clone was counted between two and nine times. The chain recombines TRBV4-1 with TRBJ2-7, with 7 bases that match TRBD1. V gave up 3 bases and J gave up 2 bases; unmatched junction bases: 7. This CDR3 spans 15 amino acids. CDR1 MGHRA and CDR2 YSYEKL come from the germline V gene. The CDR3 spells CASSHPTGPAYEQYF. The CDR3 DNA sequence: TGCGCCAGCAGCCACCCGACAGGGCCTGCCTACGAGCAGTACTTC.

This clone has more than one count but fewer than ten. The chain is built from TRBV7-9 and TRBJ1-4; possibly TRBD1 for D (5 bases). V dropped 5 bases and J dropped 8 bases, with 18 bases sitting between them. This CDR3 region has 15 residues. Germline V lookup: CDR1 SEHNR, CDR2 FQNEAQ (reference sequence). The DNA of the CDR3 is TGTGCCAGCAGCCACCGGACAAACGCGGCGGAAAAACTGTTTTTT. Protein product: CASSHRTNAAEKLFF.

This clone was counted only a few times. This chain connects TRBV29-1 to TRBJ2-5; 10 bases map to TRBD1. CDR1 SQVTM and CDR2 ANQGSEA come from the germline V gene. The CDR3 totals 15 residues. V lost 5 bases to trimming and J lost 0 bases; unmatched junction nucleotides: 6. CDR3 DNA sequence: TGCAGCGTTAGTATGACAGGGGGCCACCAAGAGACCCAGTACTTC. As protein: CSVSMTGGHQETQYF.

This rearrangement joins TRBV5-6 to TRBJ2-5; D uncertain. CDR1 is SGHDT, CDR2 YYEEEE, per germline. The V end lost 1 base, the J end lost 5 bases, and 9 bases lay between the germline ends. The CDR3 is made up of 13 amino acids. The CDR3 protein is CASSLWQVETQYF. CDR3 nucleotide sequence: TGTGCCAGCAGCTTGTGGCAGGTCGAGACCCAGTACTTC.

The gene calls are TRBV30 and TRBJ2-4; 7 bases agree with TRBD1. CDR1 is GTSNPN, CDR2 SVGIG, per germline (reference sequence). The junction had 6 bases not matched to a gene; V was cut back by 3 bases and J by 4 bases. There are 14 residues in the CDR3. DNA for the CDR3: TGTGCCTGGAGACTTAGGGACAGTAAAAACATTCAGTACTTC. Its translation: CAWRLRDSKNIQYF.

The chain joins TRBV28 to TRBJ2-1; no reliable D call. V gave up 7 bases and J gave up 6 bases, with 7 bases separating them. Per the germline V gene, CDR1 is MDHEN and CDR2 is SYDVKM. The CDR3 is 11 amino acids. The DNA of the CDR3 is TGTGCCAGCACTCCGGGCAATGAGCAGTTCTTC. Encoded protein: CASTPGNEQFF.

In regard to this clone: Other DNA sequences in the same sample also yield this CDR3. The J gene is TRBJ2-5, the V gene TRBV2; D is possibly TRBD1 (5 bases). CDR3 length: 12 amino acids. The germline gives CDR1 SNHLY, CDR2 FYNNEI. Trimming removed 6 bases from V and 0 bases from J, with 5 bases in between. CDR3 coding DNA: TGTGCCAGCAGGGACAACCAAGAGACCCAGTACTTC. It yields the protein CASRDNQETQYF.